The 30 T cell receptor beta chains in this list originate from one sample, sequenced in a study of blood T cell repertoires in COVID-19. Assay: immunoSEQ multiplex PCR; the TCRdb copy retains only in-frame clones and omits some. The sample yields 260,000 or so clones, about nine tenths seen once. Sequences were obtained from PBMCs or T cells enriched from blood (not recorded which). These receptors all stem from a man in his late teens or twenties who had recovered from COVID-19.

The table lists this clone with a count of one. J is TRBJ2-7 and V is TRBV5-8; TRBD1 matches 7 bases. Germline V CDR1 and CDR2: SGHTS, YDEGEE. The CDR3 is 15 amino acids. With V trimmed by 1 base and J by 2 bases, 6 bases remained unmatched. CDR3 in amino acids: CASSLIGQVAYEQYF. DNA of the CDR3: TGTGCCAGCAGCTTGATCGGACAGGTGGCCTACGAGCAGTACTTC.

The chain carries TRBV5-1 and TRBJ2-1; D is unclear. This CDR3 has 15 residues. From germline, CDR1 is SGHRS and CDR2 YFSETQ. The V gene lost 0 bases and the J gene lost 0 bases, with 7 bases spanning the gap. Here the CDR3 DNA reads TGCGCCAGCAGCTTGGTAGAAAGCTCCTACAATGAGCAGTTCTTC. This translates into CASSLVESSYNEQFF.

The chain combines TRBV7-6 with TRBJ2-1; D might be TRBD2 (5 bases). The CDR3 contains 13 residues. V lost 5 bases and J lost 11, with 16 bases in between. Germline CDR1 reads SGHVS; CDR2 reads FNYEAQ. The CDR3 loop is CASSPGRSGKQFF. DNA for the CDR3: TGTGCCAGCAGCCCTGGTAGAAGCGGTAAGCAGTTCTTC.

The chain combines TRBV27 with TRBJ2-1, with 9 bases matching TRBD2. Trimming took 0 bases from V and 4 from J; bases not matched to a gene: 7. Germline-derived CDR1 and CDR2 are MNHEY and SMNVEV (reference sequence). The CDR3 is 17 residues long. For the CDR3, the DNA is TGTGCCAGCAGTTTATCGATGCGGGGGGGCCGGTACAATGAGCAGTTCTTC. Amino acids: CASSLSMRGGRYNEQFF.

This clone was seen a single time. V usage is TRBV5-5 and J usage is TRBJ1-4, with D possibly being TRBD1 (5 bases). The CDR3 is 15 residues long. CDR1 and CDR2 (germline): SGHKS, YYEKEE (reference sequence). The V end was cut by 0 bases, the J end by 5 bases, with 11 bases between. CDR3 bases: TGTGCCAGCAGCTTGGATCCAGGGTGGAATGAAAAACTGTTTTTT. The encoded protein is CASSLDPGWNEKLFF.

The genes are TRBV19 and TRBJ1-5; D possibly corresponds to TRBD1 (5 bases). The germline V gene encodes CDR1 LNHDA and CDR2 SQIVND (reference sequence). Trimming shortened V by 6 bases and J by 0 bases, and 6 bases separated the two germline ends. This CDR3 has 13 residues. The chain's CDR3 is CASRTVSNQPQHF. For the CDR3, the DNA is TGTGCCAGTAGGACAGTTAGCAATCAGCCCCAGCATTTT.

This chain links TRBV7-3 with TRBJ2-3; D is unresolved. The V end lost 1 base, the J end lost 1 base, and 6 bases lay between the germline ends. Germline loops: CDR1 SGHTA, CDR2 FQGTGA. There are 14 residues in the CDR3. CDR3 DNA sequence: TGTGCCAGCAGCTTAATCCAGGGCACAGATACGCAGTATTTT. Translation gives CASSLIQGTDTQYF.

This rearrangement joins TRBV6-5 to TRBJ1-1; D remains ambiguous. The V and J ends lost 7 bases and 0 bases respectively, with 9 bases between them. Germline V gene sequence: CDR1 MNHEY, CDR2 SVGAGI. This CDR3 is 13 amino acids long. The CDR3: CASNSEMNTEAFF. CDR3 DNA: TGTGCCAGCAATAGTGAAATGAACACTGAAGCTTTCTTT.

This clone has just a few counts. V usage is TRBV4-1 and J usage is TRBJ1-2; D possibly corresponds to TRBD1 (5 bases). V lost 0 bases to trimming and J lost 4 bases, with 15 bases between them. Per germline, CDR1 MGHRA and CDR2 YSYEKL. The CDR3 is made up of 16 amino acids. CDR3 residues: CASSQEPEGHGYGYTF. The CDR3 DNA follows: TGCGCCAGCAGCCAAGAACCGGAGGGGCATGGCTATGGCTACACCTTC.

The V and J genes are TRBV7-9 and TRBJ1-2; possibly TRBD1 for D (6 bases). V shed 5 bases and J shed 0 bases, with 22 bases lying between them. Per the germline V gene, CDR1 is SEHNR and CDR2 is FQNEAQ (reference sequence). CDR3 length: 18 amino acids. The CDR3: CASSLGTPNRPTNYGYTF. The DNA for the CDR3 is TGTGCCAGCAGCCTCGGGACACCTAATCGGCCAACTAACTATGGCTACACCTTC.

This chain joins TRBV7-2 and TRBJ1-1; 10 nucleotides agree with TRBD1. Germline V gene sequence: CDR1 SGHTA, CDR2 FQGNSA. The CDR3 sequence is 17 residues long. Trimming took 1 base from V and 1 from J; bases not matched to a gene: 6. For the CDR3, the DNA is TGTGCCAGCAGCTTAGGGGTGGACAGGGGGGGGAACACTGAAGCTTTCTTT. This encodes CASSLGVDRGGNTEAFF.

This chain uses TRBV20-1 with TRBJ1-5; a weak D match, TRBD1 (6 bases). CDR1 and CDR2 (germline): DFQATT, SNEGSKA (reference sequence). V was cut by 3 bases and J by 5 bases, with 26 bases left in between. The CDR3 runs 18 residues. The CDR3 sequence is CSASKAGHKRGAHQPQHF. The DNA for the CDR3 is TGCAGTGCTAGTAAAGCGGGACACAAACGGGGAGCTCATCAGCCCCAGCATTTT.

The chain carries TRBV5-6 and TRBJ2-4, with TRBD2 matching 7 bases. J lost 3 bases, V lost 3 bases, and 12 bases had no gene match. This CDR3 region has 17 residues. Germline assignment: CDR1 SGHDT and CDR2 YYEEEE. In DNA, the CDR3 is TGTGCCAGCAGCTCCCGGCCGGGAGGCATCCTCAAAAACATTCAGTACTTC. Amino acids: CASSSRPGGILKNIQYF.

CDR3 region: CASRLGTGVYEQYF. CDR3 DNA sequence: TGTGCCAGCAGGTTGGGGACAGGGGTTTACGAGCAGTACTTC. J is TRBJ2-7 and V is TRBV6-5; 10 bases are shared with TRBD1. The CDR3 has 14 amino acids. CDR1 is MNHEY and CDR2 is SVGAGI in the germline V gene. Unmatched junction bases numbered 6, after V lost 6 bases and J lost 4 bases.

The rearrangement joins TRBV3-1 (or the pseudogene TRBV3-2) to TRBJ2-2; D call uncertain. CDR3 size: 18 residues. V lost 0 bases to trimming and J lost 7 bases, with 21 bases between them. The germline V gene has CDR1 LGHDT and CDR2 YNNKEL (reference sequence). CDR3 sequence reads: CASSQETFLGVQVGELFF. The CDR3 DNA reads TGTGCCAGCAGCCAAGAGACCTTTTTGGGCGTCCAGGTCGGGGAGCTGTTTTTT.

The chain links TRBV9 to TRBJ2-7, with D perhaps TRBD2 (6 bases). Germline V gives CDR1 SGDLS, CDR2 YYNGEE. CDR3 length: 19 residues. The V and J ends lost 5 bases and 4 bases respectively, with 31 bases between them. The DNA for the CDR3 is TGTGCCAGCAGACCTTTGACTCTAGCGCCAGATCAGGATTGTTACGAGCAGTACTTC. It specifies CASRPLTLAPDQDCYEQYF. Looking up the rest from reference TRBV9 and TRBJ2-7 gives the full variable domain: DSGVTQTPKHLITATGQRVTLRCSPRSGDLSVYWYQQSLDQGLQFLIQYYNGEERAKGNILERFSAQQFPDLHSELNLSSLELGDSALYFCASRPLTLAPDQDCYEQYFGPGTRLTVT.

This clone turned up a few times. The CDR3 loop reads CASSFAWETQYF. The CDR3 DNA reads as TGTGCCAGCAGTTTCGCGTGGGAGACCCAGTACTTC. The rearrangement joins TRBV12-3 or TRBV12-4 to TRBJ2-5; D not resolved. CDR3 size: 12 residues. V shed 3 bases and J shed 5 bases, with 7 bases lying between them.

The chain is built from TRBV5-1 and TRBJ2-1; tentative D call: TRBD1 (6 bases). The germline gives CDR1 SGHRS, CDR2 YFSETQ. V lost 1 base and J 2 bases, leaving 13 bases between the germline ends. The CDR3 is 16 amino acids. CDR3 in DNA: TGCGCCAGCAGCTTGAGGGGGACGGTTACCTACAATGAGCAGTTCTTC. Translated: CASSLRGTVTYNEQFF.

The CDR3 here is CAISGGGGAPYEQYF. The CDR3 DNA follows: TGTGCCATCAGTGGAGGCGGAGGGGCGCCCTACGAGCAGTACTTC. This chain connects TRBV10-3 to TRBJ2-7, with D maybe TRBD2 (6 bases). The germline V and J ends were trimmed by 4 bases and 2 bases, with 15 bases remaining between them. The germline V gene encodes CDR1 ENHRY and CDR2 SYGVKD. This CDR3 contains 15 residues.

This rearrangement joins TRBV6-6 to TRBJ1-3; D remains ambiguous. Germline V lookup: CDR1 MNHNY, CDR2 SVGAGI (reference sequence). The CDR3 spans 14 residues. Trimming pared 0 bases from V and 2 bases from J, leaving 5 bases between. The CDR3 spells CASSYSSTGNTIYF. CDR3 DNA: TGTGCCAGCAGTTACTCGTCTACTGGAAACACCATATATTTT.

This clone was recorded a few times. The genes are TRBV6-5 and TRBJ2-2; D is undetermined. Per the germline V gene, CDR1 is MNHEY and CDR2 is SVGAGI. The germline V and J ends were trimmed by 4 bases and 6 bases, with 15 bases remaining between them. This CDR3 region has 15 residues. CDR3 coding DNA: TGTGCCAGCAGTTCCGGTCCCGAGTACGCCGGGGAGCTGTTTTTT. Amino acid sequence: CASSSGPEYAGELFF.

V gene TRBV4-1 combines with J gene TRBJ2-1; 8 positions match TRBD2. This CDR3 has 17 amino acids. The V segment lost 4 bases and the J segment 0 bases; nucleotides outside the gene matches: 8. CDR1 and CDR2 from the germline V gene are MGHRA and YSYEKL. CDR3 sequence: CASSLRVAGSSYNEQFF. CDR3 nucleotide sequence: TGCGCCAGCAGCCTCCGGGTAGCGGGGAGCTCCTACAATGAGCAGTTCTTC.

The rearrangement uses TRBV18 and TRBJ1-4; 7 bases fit TRBD1. This CDR3 has 15 residues. Trimming at V came to 3 bases and at J to 5 bases, leaving 6 bases not matched to a gene. Germline V gene data show CDR1 as KGHSH and CDR2 as LQKENI. The CDR3 here is CASSPSGQANEKLFF. The CDR3 coding sequence is TGTGCCAGCTCACCCAGCGGACAGGCGAATGAAAAACTGTTTTTT.

This clone occurred once. The chain links TRBV20-1 to TRBJ2-2; D perhaps matches TRBD2 (5 bases). Germline V CDR1 and CDR2: DFQATT, SNEGSKA (reference sequence). Trimming cost V 4 bases and J 6 bases, with 6 bases left between them. The CDR3 sequence is 11 residues long. The CDR3 DNA reads as TGCAGTGCTAACGGGGCCGGGGAGCTGTTTTTT. Protein: CSANGAGELFF.

The chain is built from TRBV5-6 and TRBJ2-7; 11 positions match TRBD2. The CDR3 has 17 amino acids. V lost 1 base and J lost 4; bases outside the gene matches: 10. Germline V CDR1 and CDR2: SGHDT, YYEEEE. CDR3: CASSLFSGTSGIYEQYF. Written as DNA, the CDR3 is TGTGCCAGCAGCTTGTTTTCTGGGACTAGCGGTATTTACGAGCAGTACTTC. Combining the CDR3 with reference TRBV5-6 and TRBJ2-7 gives the whole variable domain DAGVTQSPTHLIKTRGQQVTLRCSPKSGHDTVSWYQQALGQGPQFIFQYYEEEERQRGNFPDRFSGHQFPNYSSELNVNALLLGDSALYLCASSLFSGTSGIYEQYFGPGTRLTVT.

As concerns this clone: The sample holds other DNA sequences that translate to the same CDR3. This chain uses TRBV6-5 with TRBJ1-1, with TRBD1 matching over 7 bases. CDR1 is MNHEY, CDR2 SVGAGI, per germline. This CDR3 has 15 residues. Unmatched junction bases numbered 8, after V lost 2 bases and J lost 5 bases. DNA of the CDR3: TGTGCCAGCAGTTACCTTAGACAGGGATGGACTGAAGCTTTCTTT. It codes for CASSYLRQGWTEAFF.

The V gene is TRBV19, the J gene TRBJ1-4, with TRBD1 as a possible D gene (5 bases). V lost 1 base to trimming and J lost 6 bases, with 9 bases between them. The V gene's germline CDR1 is LNHDA and CDR2 SQIVND (reference sequence). This CDR3 region has 14 residues. Here the CDR3 DNA reads TGTGCCAGTAGTATAGTGGACACCTATGAAAAACTGTTTTTT. It encodes CASSIVDTYEKLFF. Supplemented by reference TRBV19 and TRBJ1-4, the full variable domain reads DGGITQSPKYLFRKEGQNVTLSCEQNLNHDAMYWYRQDPGQGLRLIYYSQIVNDFQKGDIAEGYSVSREKKESFPLTVTSAQKNPTAFYLCASSIVDTYEKLFFGSGTQLSVL.

The chain has TRBV3-1 (or the pseudogene TRBV3-2) and TRBJ2-5; 10 nucleotides align to TRBD1. The CDR3 runs 16 residues. Germline loops: CDR1 LGHDT, CDR2 YNNKEL (reference sequence). V gave up 4 bases and J gave up 4 bases; unmatched junction bases: 9. The CDR3 coding sequence is TGTGCCAGCAGCCCTCGGACAGGGGGGTTTTTAGAGACCCAGTACTTC. Protein product: CASSPRTGGFLETQYF.

The chain couples TRBV2 to TRBJ2-7; no clear D gene. V was pared by 7 bases and J by 0 bases, with 7 bases between. CDR3 length: 12 residues. The germline gives CDR1 SNHLY, CDR2 FYNNEI. For the CDR3, the DNA is TGTGCCAGCACTGCGGCCTCCTACGAGCAGTACTTC. Its translation: CASTAASYEQYF.

The V gene is TRBV5-3, the J gene TRBJ2-7; maybe TRBD2 (6 bases). TRBV5-3 is labeled an ORF, and its function is uncertain. V lost 4 bases to trimming and J lost 2 bases, with 13 bases between them. The CDR3 sequence is 14 residues long. CDR3 sequence: CARSLSGPAYEQYF. For the CDR3, the DNA is TGTGCCAGAAGCCTTAGCGGCCCCGCCTACGAGCAGTACTTC.